The clone carrying this TCR beta chain came up many times. Antigen: not known. V lost 2 bases to trimming and J lost 11 bases, with 16 bases between them. CDR3 size: 14 residues. Per the germline V gene, CDR1 is SEHNR and CDR2 is FQNEAQ (reference sequence). TCRdb ran MiXCR on the reads and lists one entry per CDR3 protein. This table has roughly 640,000 distinct CDR3 sequences, approximately 24% appearing once. The data originate from a study of T cell repertoires in cytomegalovirus infection. Overall study: Public signatures in TCR beta pointed to CMV infection and matching HLA type. The study, taken as a whole, reports: In two of eight donors, the top clonotype was HLA-C-restricted CMV-specific. Carriers of CMV and the relevant HLA type were discriminated by public TCR beta frequency.

This rearrangement joins TRBV7-9 to TRBJ2-4, with D perhaps TRBD1 (7 bases). What was sequenced was CD8+ T cells from PBMCs. This receptor was identified in a human donor in good health (CMV status not recorded). Some clones in this sample may be carry-over from other donors' samples. The CDR3 reads CASSLSTGEVVQYF. DNA for the CDR3: TGTGCCAGCAGCTTATCCACAGGGGAGGTGGTTCAGTACTTC.